Below, 20 T cell receptor beta chains from the same sample are listed, as sequenced in a study of T cell changes during pregnancy in multiple sclerosis (dated by TCRdb to between 2018 and 2020). Library creation used the immunoSEQ multiplex PCR assay. Drawn from immuneACCESS, this table holds only the in-frame rearrangements with V and J called that TCRdb kept. Clones are partly lost; checked studies trace under half to an unresolved V gene and leave the rest unexplained. The sample table records more than 55,000 clones; more than 85% of these occur just once. 1.5% to 2% of the sample is in the top ten clones. Sample: peripheral blood, taken in the first trimester of pregnancy. The source is a female donor in good health, enrolled as a control in a pregnancy study.

The chain couples TRBV6-6 to TRBJ2-7; 9 bases line up with TRBD1. J gave up 3 bases and V 6 bases, and 6 bases lay outside the gene matches. The CDR3 contains 14 residues. Germline V lookup: CDR1 MNHNY, CDR2 SVGAGI (reference sequence). CDR3 nucleotides: TGTGCCAGCAGCCTACAGGGGGCGGGCTACGAGCAGTACTTC. It specifies CASSLQGAGYEQYF.

V usage is TRBV18 and J usage is TRBJ1-3; no definite D call. The germline CDR1 and CDR2 sequences are KGHSH and LQKENI. Trimming stripped 4 bases from V and 7 bases from J, with 11 bases between. This CDR3 region has 13 residues. This CDR3 is CASSHGEVNTIYF. The CDR3 nucleotides read TGTGCCAGCTCACATGGGGAGGTCAACACCATATATTTT.

J is TRBJ2-2 and V is TRBV10-3, with D possibly being TRBD2 (5 bases). V was trimmed by 8 bases and J by 2 bases, leaving 9 bases between them. There are 13 residues in the CDR3. Germline CDR1 and CDR2: ENHRY and SYGVKD. CDR3 residues: CAIGSPNTGELFF. The CDR3, as DNA: TGTGCCATCGGGAGCCCCAACACCGGGGAGCTGTTTTTT.

This clone was detected only once. This chain uses TRBV28 with TRBJ2-3, with TRBD2 identical over 7 bases. Germline loops: CDR1 MDHEN, CDR2 SYDVKM. The CDR3 loop spans 17 amino acids. Germline trimming cut 6 bases from V and 3 bases from J; bases unmatched to any gene: 15. The CDR3 DNA reads TGTGCCAGCAGCCCCCCAACGCGGGAGTTCGGAACAGATACGCAGTATTTT. As protein: CASSPPTREFGTDTQYF.

V usage is TRBV4-1 and J usage is TRBJ2-7, with D possibly being TRBD2 (6 bases). The V gene's germline CDR1 is MGHRA and CDR2 YSYEKL. The CDR3 sequence is 16 residues long. Trimming took 0 bases from V and 2 from J, leaving 14 bases between them. The CDR3 nucleotides read TGCGCCAGCAGCCAAGAGGCGGGCGGGACCCCCTACGAGCAGTACTTC. Translating it yields CASSQEAGGTPYEQYF.

V gene TRBV28 combines with J gene TRBJ2-3; D is ambiguous. CDR3 size: 13 residues. Trimming pared 5 bases from V and 2 bases from J, leaving 8 bases between. Germline V gene sequence: CDR1 MDHEN, CDR2 SYDVKM. CDR3 protein: CASSPLYTDTQYF. The CDR3 region has the DNA TGTGCCAGCAGTCCACTCTACACAGATACGCAGTATTTT.

J is TRBJ2-5 and V is TRBV2; D may be TRBD2 (6 bases). The CDR3 has 12 residues. Trimming pared 8 bases from V and 4 bases from J, leaving 11 bases between. Germline V gene sequence: CDR1 SNHLY, CDR2 FYNNEI. The DNA of the CDR3 is TGTGCCAGCGGAGGTAGCGGAGAGACCCAGTACTTC. Protein: CASGGSGETQYF.

The rearrangement uses TRBV5-1 and TRBJ1-3; possibly TRBD1 for D (5 bases). Germline V gene sequence: CDR1 SGHRS, CDR2 YFSETQ. The CDR3 spans 14 residues. V lost 0 bases and J lost 3, with 7 bases in between. The CDR3 nucleotides read TGCGCCAGCAGCTTGGGACAGCGTGGAAACACCATATATTTT. It is translated as CASSLGQRGNTIYF.

V gene TRBV10-3 combines with J gene TRBJ2-7, with D maybe TRBD1 (5 bases). The CDR3 is 14 residues long. Germline loops: CDR1 ENHRY, CDR2 SYGVKD. Trimming left V 7 bases short and J 1 base short, with 14 bases between. The CDR3 region has the DNA TGTGCCATCAAGCGAACAGGCGATTCCTACGAGCAGTACTTC. This translates into CAIKRTGDSYEQYF.

This chain uses TRBV25-1 with TRBJ2-7, with TRBD1 identical over 7 bases. With 7 bases clipped from V and 2 bases from J, the junction kept 5 bases outside the gene matches. This CDR3 has 13 amino acids. Germline lookup yields CDR1 MGHDK and CDR2 SYGVNS. CDR3: CASTRDSTYEQYF. In nucleotides, the CDR3 is TGTGCCAGCACCCGGGACAGCACCTACGAGCAGTACTTC.

This clone has only a few counts. The gene calls are TRBV2 and TRBJ1-5, with D possibly matching TRBD1 (5 bases). The CDR3 covers 18 residues. V was clipped by 2 bases and J by 3 bases, with 20 bases between them. In germline, CDR1 is SNHLY, CDR2 FYNNEI. The CDR3 loop reads CASSESRSTGGLNQPQHF. CDR3 DNA sequence: TGTGCCAGCAGTGAATCAAGGAGTACGGGGGGACTCAATCAGCCCCAGCATTTT.

V gene TRBV2 combines with J gene TRBJ2-1; a weak D match, TRBD2 (6 bases). The germline CDR1 and CDR2 sequences are SNHLY and FYNNEI. The CDR3 runs to 15 residues. Trimming removed 6 bases from V and 1 base from J, with 13 bases in between. CDR3 sequence reads: CASRGLAESYNEQFF. For the CDR3, the DNA is TGTGCCAGCAGGGGTTTAGCGGAGTCCTACAATGAGCAGTTCTTC.

The CDR3 spells CASSYSPGTGYGYTF. The CDR3 nucleotides read TGTGCCAGCAGTTACTCGCCGGGTACGGGCTATGGCTACACCTTC. The chain combines TRBV6-5 with TRBJ1-2; D remains ambiguous. The CDR3 loop spans 15 amino acids. Per the germline V gene, CDR1 is MNHEY and CDR2 is SVGAGI. Trimming took off 0 bases at V and 4 bases at J, with 12 bases between the two ends.

The rearrangement uses TRBV5-1 and TRBJ1-5, with 7 positions matching TRBD1. This CDR3 is 14 amino acids long. The V gene's germline CDR1 is SGHRS and CDR2 YFSETQ. The V segment lost 4 bases and the J segment 6 bases; nucleotides outside the gene matches: 7. The CDR3: CASSMTGQSQPQHF. DNA of the CDR3: TGCGCCAGCAGCATGACAGGGCAGAGTCAGCCCCAGCATTTT.

This rearrangement joins TRBV7-9 to TRBJ2-7; 7 bases line up with TRBD1. Germline V lookup: CDR1 SEHNR, CDR2 FQNEAQ (reference sequence). The CDR3 runs 15 residues. With V trimmed by 4 bases and J by 3 bases, 9 bases remained unmatched. CDR3 sequence: CASSSLSGTVYEQYF. The CDR3 region has the DNA TGTGCCAGCAGCTCATTATCCGGGACAGTCTACGAGCAGTACTTC.

This clone was seen a single time. The chain is built from TRBV28 and TRBJ1-5; 9 nucleotides line up with TRBD1. Trimming took 6 bases from V and 3 from J; bases not matched to a gene: 6. The CDR3 runs 15 residues. Germline assignment: CDR1 MDHEN and CDR2 SYDVKM. CDR3 amino acids: CASSKGTGYNQPQHF. The CDR3 DNA reads as TGTGCCAGCAGCAAAGGGACAGGGTACAATCAGCCCCAGCATTTT. Full variable domain (missing parts from reference TRBV28 and TRBJ1-5): DVKVTQSSRYLVKRTGEKVFLECVQDMDHENMFWYRQDPGLGLRLIYFSYDVKMKEKGDIPEGYSVSREKKERFSLILESASTNQTSMYLCASSKGTGYNQPQHFGDGTRLSIL.

As DNA, the CDR3 is TGCGCCAGCAGCACCCTCCCAGGGACAGTAGATGGCTACACCTTC. Its translation: CASSTLPGTVDGYTF. This rearrangement joins TRBV5-1 to TRBJ1-2, with TRBD1 matching 7 bases. This CDR3 has 15 amino acids. Trimming at V came to 4 bases and at J to 6 bases, leaving 12 bases not matched to a gene. Germline CDR1 and CDR2: SGHRS and YFSETQ. The full variable domain, completed using reference TRBV5-1 and TRBJ1-2, is KAGVTQTPRYLIKTRGQQVTLSCSPISGHRSVSWYQQTPGQGLQFLFEYFSETQRNKGNFPGRFSGRQFSNSRSEMNVSTLELGDSALYLCASSTLPGTVDGYTFGSGTRLTVV.

This chain connects TRBV2 to TRBJ2-1; 8 nucleotides agree with TRBD2. CDR1 and CDR2 from the germline V gene are SNHLY and FYNNEI. The CDR3 totals 14 residues. With V trimmed by 7 bases and J by 6 bases, 8 bases remained unmatched. The CDR3 spells CASTAGGGGNEQFF. In DNA, the CDR3 is TGTGCCAGCACCGCGGGAGGAGGTGGCAATGAGCAGTTCTTC.

The rearrangement joins TRBV27 to TRBJ2-7; D is uncertain. Trimming removed 7 bases at V and 5 bases at J, with 15 bases between. Germline values: CDR1 MNHEY, CDR2 SMNVEV (reference sequence). This CDR3 has 13 amino acids. The DNA for the CDR3 is TGTGCCAGCATGAGGCCCCCGGCTAACGAGCAGTACTTC. Its protein product is CASMRPPANEQYF.

The genes are TRBV25-1 and TRBJ2-3; D uncertain. The CDR3 is 16 residues long. Between the trimmed V and J ends, which lost 5 bases and 2 bases, there was a span of 17 bases. Germline lookup yields CDR1 MGHDK and CDR2 SYGVNS. DNA for the CDR3: TGTGCCAGCAGTCTCTACCCCTGGGCAGACACAGATACGCAGTATTTT. Residues: CASSLYPWADTDTQYF.